The clone carrying this T cell receptor (beta chain) occurred a few times. The antigen is undetermined. TCRdb reanalysed the 5' RACE reads using MiXCR and keeps one entry per CDR3 protein. This sample yields about 46,000 distinct CDR3 sequences, of which approximately 4.5% are seen a single time; 5.7% belongs to the top ten. Germline assignment: CDR1 DFQATT and CDR2 SNEGSKA (reference sequence). The J segment lost 7 bases and the V segment lost 3 bases, leaving 7 bases of the junction unmatched. The CDR3 has 14 residues. These data belong to a study of neurological immune-mediated disorders. Study-level points and caveats: Across subjects, expanded clones had no CDR3 amino acid sequences in common, pointing to private repertoires in all groups. HTLV-1-associated myelopathy ranked highest for TCR clonal expansion and multiple sclerosis lowest, beneath healthy controls. Grouping of repertoires by phylogeny put those of 18 of 34 multiple sclerosis patients into a single related-CDR3 cluster, a possible signature.

The source of this sequence is a woman aged 60-70 years with multiple sclerosis. What was sequenced was PBMCs. The rearrangement links TRBV20-1 to TRBJ2-1, with 9 bases identical to TRBD1. The CDR3 region has the DNA TGCAGTGCTAGGGTGGGGGGACAGGGAAATGAGCAGTTCTTC. This codes for CSARVGGQGNEQFF.